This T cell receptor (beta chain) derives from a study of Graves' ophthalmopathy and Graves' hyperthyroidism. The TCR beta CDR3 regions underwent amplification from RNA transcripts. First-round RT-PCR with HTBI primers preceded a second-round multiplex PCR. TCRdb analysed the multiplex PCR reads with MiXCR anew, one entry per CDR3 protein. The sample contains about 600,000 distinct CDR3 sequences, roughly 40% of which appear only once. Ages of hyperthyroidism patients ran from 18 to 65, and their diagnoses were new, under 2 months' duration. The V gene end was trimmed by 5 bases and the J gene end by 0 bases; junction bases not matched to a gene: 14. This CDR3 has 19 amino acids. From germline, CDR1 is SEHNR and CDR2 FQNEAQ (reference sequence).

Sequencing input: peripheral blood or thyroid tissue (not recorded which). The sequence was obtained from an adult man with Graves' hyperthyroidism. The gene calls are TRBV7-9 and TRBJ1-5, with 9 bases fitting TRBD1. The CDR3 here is CASSQDALGQGFSNQPQHF. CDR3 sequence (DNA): TGTGCCAGCAGCCAAGATGCCTTGGGACAGGGTTTTAGCAATCAGCCCCAGCATTTT.